The T cell receptor beta chain under discussion was sequenced for a study of blood T cell repertoires in COVID-19. As handled by the study authors: From reference gene primer amplification, estimates of nucleated cell counts were derived. The method was immunoSEQ multiplex PCR; TCRdb's version includes in-frame clones alone and lacks a portion of them. D and trimming come from the DNA, and the V and J calls and clone size come from that table. Found here are tens of thousands of clones, about 90% of them singletons; the top ten hold 44%. The CDR3 contains 14 residues. The germline gives CDR1 SGHAT, CDR2 FQNNGV. Trimming cost V 4 bases and J 4 bases, with 14 bases left between them.

The sample was peripheral blood. The gene calls are TRBV11-2 and TRBJ2-7; tentatively, D is TRBD1 (6 bases). This receptor was obtained from a human donor in a cohort sampled during active COVID-19. CDR3 amino acids: CASSSVKGGYEQYF. CDR3 nucleotides: TGTGCCAGCAGCTCGGTCAAAGGGGGATACGAGCAGTACTTC.